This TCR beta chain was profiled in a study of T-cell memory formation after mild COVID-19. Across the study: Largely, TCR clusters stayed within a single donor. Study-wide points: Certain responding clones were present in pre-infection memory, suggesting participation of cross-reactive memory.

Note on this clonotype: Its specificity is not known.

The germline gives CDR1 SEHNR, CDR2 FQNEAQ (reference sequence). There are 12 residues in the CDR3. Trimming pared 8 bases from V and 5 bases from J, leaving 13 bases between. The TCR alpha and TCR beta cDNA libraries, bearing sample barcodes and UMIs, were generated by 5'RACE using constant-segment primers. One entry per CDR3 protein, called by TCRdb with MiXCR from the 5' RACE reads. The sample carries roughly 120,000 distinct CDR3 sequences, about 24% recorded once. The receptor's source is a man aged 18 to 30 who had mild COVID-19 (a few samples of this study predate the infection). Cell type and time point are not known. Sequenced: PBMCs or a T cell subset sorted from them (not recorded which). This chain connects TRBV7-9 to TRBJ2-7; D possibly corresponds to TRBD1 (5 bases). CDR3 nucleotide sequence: TGTGCCAGCCGGAGAGCGACAGACGAGCAGTACTTC. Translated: CASRRATDEQYF. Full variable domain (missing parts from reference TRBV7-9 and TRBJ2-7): DTGVSQNPRHKITKRGQNVTFRCDPISEHNRLYWYRQTLGQGPEFLTYFQNEAQLEKSRLLSDRFSAERPKGSFSTLEIQRTEQGDSAMYLCASRRATDEQYFGPGTRLTVT.